A single sample gave rise to the 25 T cell receptor beta chains below, sequenced in a study of metastatic and nonmetastatic thyroid tumors. TCRdb redid the clone calls on the PCR reads using MiXCR. The data contain roughly 63,000 clones, roughly 16% of them singletons. Prior to thyroid surgery, none of the patients had received any treatment. Sequenced: blood. The receptors derive from a male donor with papillary thyroid cancer or a benign thyroid nodule (not recorded which). Some clones in this sample may be carry-over from other donors' samples.

The rearrangement links TRBV20-1 to TRBJ2-7; 9 nucleotides align to TRBD2. Unmatched junction bases numbered 14, after V lost 7 bases and J lost 4 bases. Per germline, CDR1 DFQATT and CDR2 SNEGSKA (reference sequence). CDR3 length: 15 amino acids. CDR3 DNA: TGCAGTGGTGCGGGAATAGCGGGGGAGAATTACGAGCAGTACTTC. This encodes CSGAGIAGENYEQYF.

The chain combines TRBV25-1 with TRBJ1-5; D not certain. Germline V gene lookup returns CDR1 MGHDK and CDR2 SYGVNS. The CDR3 loop spans 14 amino acids. Trimming left V 5 bases short and J 3 bases short, with 11 bases between. The CDR3 reads CASSPGSFNQPQHF. The CDR3 DNA reads TGTGCCAGCAGTCCGGGCAGTTTCAATCAGCCCCAGCATTTT. Looking up the rest from reference TRBV25-1 and TRBJ1-5 gives the full variable domain: EADIYQTPRYLVIGTGKKITLECSQTMGHDKMYWYQQDPGMELHLIHYSYGVNSTEKGDLSSESTVSRIRTEHFPLTLESARPSHTSQYLCASSPGSFNQPQHFGDGTRLSIL.

This clone has ten or more counts. The chain carries TRBV11-2 and TRBJ2-3, with D uncertain. This CDR3 contains 15 residues. CDR1 and CDR2 from the germline V gene are SGHAT and FQNNGV. Deletions cut 1 base from V and 4 bases from J, with 12 bases between. CDR3 bases: TGTGCCAGCAGCTTAGTTTCCGGAGAGGCAGATACGCAGTATTTT. Translation: CASSLVSGEADTQYF.

This clone appeared many times. The gene calls are TRBV5-1 and TRBJ2-1, with 12 bases lining up with TRBD2. This CDR3 has 15 amino acids. Germline values: CDR1 SGHRS, CDR2 YFSETQ. The J segment lost 9 bases and the V segment lost 4 bases, leaving 8 bases of the junction unmatched. In DNA, the CDR3 is TGCGCCAGCAGCGAAGGACTAGCGGGGTTTACTGAGCAGTTCTTC. Translating it yields CASSEGLAGFTEQFF.

This clone was counted ten times or more. The chain is built from TRBV10-3 and TRBJ1-2; 7 bases are a match to TRBD1. Germline CDR1 ENHRY, CDR2 SYGVKD. The trim removed 3 bases at V and 6 bases at J, leaving 10 bases unmatched. The CDR3 is made up of 15 amino acids. Written as DNA, the CDR3 is TGTGCCATCAGTGACGTTATGGGACAGAAGAATGGCTACACCTTC. Amino acid sequence: CAISDVMGQKNGYTF.

This clone was detected many times. The chain links TRBV6-1 to TRBJ2-5; 9 bases align to TRBD2. V was pared by 2 bases and J by 5 bases, with 6 bases of the junction left unmatched. Per the germline V gene, CDR1 is MNHNS and CDR2 is SASEGT. The length of the CDR3 is 15 residues. The CDR3 nucleotides are TGTGCCAGCAGTGAATTGGCGGGAGGGCTGGAGACCCAGTACTTC. Amino acid sequence: CASSELAGGLETQYF.

The table lists this clone with many counts. The chain employs TRBV7-2 and TRBJ1-5; 9 bases match TRBD1. The V and J ends lost 0 bases and 2 bases, in that order; junction bases with no gene match: 8. Germline loops: CDR1 SGHTA, CDR2 FQGNSA. The CDR3 length is 18 residues. The DNA of the CDR3 is TGTGCCAGCAGCTTAGCGGGGGACAGGGCAAAGGGCAATCAGCCCCAGCATTTT. It yields the protein CASSLAGDRAKGNQPQHF.

V gene TRBV9 combines with J gene TRBJ2-1; D gene uncertain. The V end lost 9 bases, the J end lost 10 bases, and 23 bases lay between the germline ends. Germline-derived CDR1 and CDR2 are SGDLS and YYNGEE. The CDR3 has 14 residues. The DNA for the CDR3 is TGTGCCACCTCAGTCGGGCTGACACCGCGGGAGCAGTTCTTC. This encodes CATSVGLTPREQFF.

At least ten counts were recorded for this clone. CDR3 sequence (DNA): TGCGCCAGCAGCCCCAGGGGTTCTGATTCACCCCTCCACTTT. Translation gives CASSPRGSDSPLHF. The V gene is TRBV4-3, the J gene TRBJ1-6; D perhaps matches TRBD1 (6 bases). CDR3 length: 14 amino acids. Per the germline V gene, CDR1 is LGHNA and CDR2 is YSLEER. V gave up 4 bases and J gave up 8 bases, with 12 bases separating them.

This CDR3 is CSARRTLNTEAFF. Written as DNA, the CDR3 is TGCAGTGCTAGGAGGACCTTGAACACTGAAGCTTTCTTT. V usage is TRBV20-1 and J usage is TRBJ1-1, with D hard to call. This CDR3 contains 13 residues. Germline V gene data show CDR1 as DFQATT and CDR2 as SNEGSKA (reference sequence). Trimming took 3 bases from V and 0 from J, leaving 8 bases between them.

This clone was observed at least ten times. The gene calls are TRBV20-1 and TRBJ2-2; D perhaps matches TRBD1 (6 bases). The V end lost 6 bases, the J end lost 6 bases, and 11 bases lay between the germline ends. Germline assignment: CDR1 DFQATT and CDR2 SNEGSKA (reference sequence). The CDR3 loop spans 12 amino acids. CDR3 coding DNA: TGCAGTGCCCATACAGGGTCCGGGGAGCTGTTTTTT. Translated, it gives CSAHTGSGELFF.

This clone came up many times. This chain connects TRBV13 to TRBJ2-5; 9 nucleotides line up with TRBD1. Looked up from germline, CDR1 is PRHDT and CDR2 is FYEKMQ (reference sequence). The CDR3 has 16 amino acids. With 4 bases clipped from V and 3 bases from J, the junction kept 9 bases outside the gene matches. CDR3 nucleotides: TGTGCCAGCAGCTCAACCGGGACAGGGCCGAAAGAGACCCAGTACTTC. Protein product: CASSSTGTGPKETQYF.

Many counts were recorded for this clone. The CDR3 nucleotides are TGTGCCAGCAGCTCGGACCAACCGGGTACGCAGTATTTT. Its protein product is CASSSDQPGTQYF. This chain uses TRBV5-4 with TRBJ2-3; D unresolved. Germline V gene data show CDR1 as SGHNT and CDR2 as YYREEE (reference sequence). V was pared by 3 bases and J by 8 bases, with 13 bases between. The CDR3 consists of 13 residues.

The V and J genes are TRBV18 and TRBJ1-4; no reliable D call. Trimming removed 3 bases at V and 6 bases at J, with 11 bases between. Germline V gene lookup returns CDR1 KGHSH and CDR2 LQKENI. The CDR3 has 14 residues. CDR3 amino acids: CASSPFEGYEKLFF. The CDR3 DNA sequence: TGTGCCAGCTCACCTTTCGAGGGATATGAAAAACTGTTTTTT.

V is TRBV6-1 and J is TRBJ2-7; 13 bases line up with TRBD2. The CDR3 is made up of 15 amino acids. Trimming took 5 bases from V and 5 from J; bases not matched to a gene: 6. The germline V gene encodes CDR1 MNHNS and CDR2 SASEGT. CDR3 region: CASSWGLAGTHEQYF. The CDR3 coding sequence is TGTGCCAGCAGTTGGGGACTAGCGGGAACCCACGAGCAGTACTTC.

The chain carries TRBV24-1 and TRBJ1-4; TRBD1 matches 7 bases. The CDR3 consists of 15 residues. CDR1 and CDR2 (germline): KGHDR, SFDVKD. V lost 2 bases to trimming and J lost 5 bases; unmatched junction nucleotides: 4. The CDR3 DNA reads as TGTGCCACCAGTGATTCGGGACAGACGAATGAAAAACTGTTTTTT. This codes for CATSDSGQTNEKLFF.

This clone was counted only a few times. This may be a read error: a much more frequent sequence differs by one nucleotide. The sample holds other DNA sequences that translate to the same CDR3. The chain has TRBV10-3 and TRBJ2-5, with 8 bases matching TRBD2. The length of the CDR3 is 17 residues. CDR1 ENHRY and CDR2 SYGVKD come from the germline V gene. The CDR3 is CAISDYSGGGGFETQYF. The CDR3 DNA reads as TGCGCCATCAGTGATTACAGCGGGGGTGGAGGTTTCGAGACCCAGTACTTC.

This clone showed up many times. As DNA, the CDR3 is TGTGCCAGCAGCCGAGGGCCCCGGGCTGAAGCTTTCTTT. It is translated as CASSRGPRAEAFF. The chain is built from TRBV7-2 and TRBJ1-1; D remains unclear. V was cut by 5 bases and J by 6 bases, with 13 bases left in between. Germline CDR1 SGHTA, CDR2 FQGNSA. CDR3 length equals 13 residues.

This clone appeared many times. CDR3 nucleotides: TGTGCCAGCAATTTCGACGGATCGAATCAGCCCCAGCATTTT. Translating it yields CASNFDGSNQPQHF. The rearrangement uses TRBV2 and TRBJ1-5; D is unclear. Germline CDR1 reads SNHLY; CDR2 reads FYNNEI. The CDR3 has 14 residues. Trimming pared 7 bases from V and 4 bases from J, leaving 14 bases between.

This clone appeared many times. This sequence joins TRBV20-1 and TRBJ2-1; tentatively, D is TRBD2 (6 bases). The CDR3 loop spans 12 amino acids. Germline CDR1 reads DFQATT; CDR2 reads SNEGSKA (reference sequence). The CDR3 protein is CAPGLLWPEQFF. For the CDR3, the DNA is TGCGCCCCGGGACTCCTTTGGCCCGAGCAGTTCTTC.

Only a few counts were recorded for this clone. This sequence may be a read error, since a much larger clone differs from it by one base. The V call is TRBV19, the J call TRBJ2-3, with D tentatively TRBD1 or TRBD2 (5 bases each). The CDR3 is made up of 14 amino acids. With 3 bases removed from V and 2 bases from J, the gap between germline ends came to 9 bases. Germline V gene sequence: CDR1 LNHDA, CDR2 SQIVND (reference sequence). CDR3 residues: CASSIRGDTDTQYF. The CDR3 region has the DNA TGTGCCAGTAGTATTCGGGGCGACACAGATACGCAGTATTTT.

This clone came up many times. Different DNA sequences within this sample yield the same CDR3. This chain connects TRBV14 to TRBJ1-2; perhaps TRBD1 as D (5 bases). The CDR3 is made up of 15 amino acids. The V gene lost 4 bases and the J gene lost 4 bases, with 16 bases spanning the gap. CDR1 is SGHDN and CDR2 is FVKESK in the germline V gene. The CDR3 reads CASSPSRRARYGYTF. CDR3 nucleotide sequence: TGTGCCAGCAGCCCTAGTCGCAGGGCGCGCTATGGCTACACCTTC.

The rearrangement uses TRBV6-1 and TRBJ2-1; no clear D gene. Trimming removed 2 bases from V and 9 bases from J, with 17 bases in between. The germline CDR1 and CDR2 sequences are MNHNS and SASEGT. The CDR3 runs 15 residues. The CDR3 DNA is TGTGCCAGCAGTGAAATCATCGGACGAGCAGGTGAGCAGTTCTTC. Translated: CASSEIIGRAGEQFF.

This clone has a count of ten or more. V and J are TRBV6-1 and TRBJ2-2; 7 bases map to TRBD1. The V gene end was trimmed by 7 bases and the J gene end by 10 bases; junction bases not matched to a gene: 12. CDR3 length: 14 amino acids. CDR1 and CDR2 (germline): MNHNS, SASEGT. CDR3 DNA: TGTGCCAGCACCACCCCTCAGAGGGGGCCGGAGCTGTTTTTT. The encoded protein is CASTTPQRGPELFF.

At least ten counts were recorded for this clone. This rearrangement joins TRBV10-3 to TRBJ1-5, with D unclear. The CDR3 covers 16 residues. Germline V gives CDR1 ENHRY, CDR2 SYGVKD. Trimming left V 4 bases short and J 1 base short, with 14 bases between. The CDR3 coding sequence is TGTGCCATCAGTGGGGAGGATTTTGCGAGCAATCAGCCCCAGCATTTT. Translated: CAISGEDFASNQPQHF.